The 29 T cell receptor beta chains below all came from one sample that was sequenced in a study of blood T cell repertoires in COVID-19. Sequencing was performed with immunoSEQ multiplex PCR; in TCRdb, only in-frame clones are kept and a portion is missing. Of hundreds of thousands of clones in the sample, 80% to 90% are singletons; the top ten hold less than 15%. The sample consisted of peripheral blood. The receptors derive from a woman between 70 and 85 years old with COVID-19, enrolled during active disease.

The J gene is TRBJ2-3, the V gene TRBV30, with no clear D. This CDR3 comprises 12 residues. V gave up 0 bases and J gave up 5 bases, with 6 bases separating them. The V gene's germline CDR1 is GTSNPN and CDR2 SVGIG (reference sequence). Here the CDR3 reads CAWSVRGDTQYF. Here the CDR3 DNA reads TGTGCCTGGAGTGTACGCGGAGATACGCAGTATTTT. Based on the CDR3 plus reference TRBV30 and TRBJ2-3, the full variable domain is SQTIHQWPATLVQPVGSPLSLECTVEGTSNPNLYWYRQAAGRGLQLLFYSVGIGQISSEVPQNLSASRPQDRQFILSSKKLLLSDSGFYLCAWSVRGDTQYFGPGTRLTVL.

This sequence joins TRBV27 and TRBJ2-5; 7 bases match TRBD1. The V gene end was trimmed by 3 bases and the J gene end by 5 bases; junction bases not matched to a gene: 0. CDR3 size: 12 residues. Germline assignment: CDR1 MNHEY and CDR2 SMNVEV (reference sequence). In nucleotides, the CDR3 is TGTGCCAGCAGTTTCAGGGGGGAGACCCAGTACTTC. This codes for CASSFRGETQYF.

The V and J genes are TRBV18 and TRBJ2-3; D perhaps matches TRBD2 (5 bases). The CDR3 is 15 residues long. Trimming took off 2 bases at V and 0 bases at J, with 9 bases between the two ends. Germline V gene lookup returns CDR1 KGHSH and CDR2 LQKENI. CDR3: CASSPLSGSTDTQYF. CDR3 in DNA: TGTGCCAGCTCACCATTATCGGGAAGCACAGATACGCAGTATTTT. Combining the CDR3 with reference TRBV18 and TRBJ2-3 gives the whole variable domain NAGVMQNPRHLVRRRGQEARLRCSPMKGHSHVYWYRQLPEEGLKFMVYLQKENIIDESGMPKERFSAEFPKEGPSILRIQQVVRGDSAAYFCASSPLSGSTDTQYFGPGTRLTVL.

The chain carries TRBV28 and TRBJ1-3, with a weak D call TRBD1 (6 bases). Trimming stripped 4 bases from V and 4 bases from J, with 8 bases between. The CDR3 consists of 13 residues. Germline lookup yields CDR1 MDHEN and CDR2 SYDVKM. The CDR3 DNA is TGTGCCAGCAGTTCAACAGGGGGAAACACCATATATTTT. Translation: CASSSTGGNTIYF.

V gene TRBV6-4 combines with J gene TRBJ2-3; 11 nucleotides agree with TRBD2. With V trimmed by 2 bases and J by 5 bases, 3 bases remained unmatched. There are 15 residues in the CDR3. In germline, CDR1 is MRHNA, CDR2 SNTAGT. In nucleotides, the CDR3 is TGTGCCAGCAGTGACCTAGCGGGGGGTAGAGATACGCAGTATTTT. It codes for CASSDLAGGRDTQYF.

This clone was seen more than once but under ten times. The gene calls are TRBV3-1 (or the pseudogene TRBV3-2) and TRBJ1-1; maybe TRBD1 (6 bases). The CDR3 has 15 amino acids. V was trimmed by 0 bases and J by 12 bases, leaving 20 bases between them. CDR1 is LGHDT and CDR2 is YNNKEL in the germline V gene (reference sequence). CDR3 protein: CASSQEGVGTRRSFF. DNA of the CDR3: TGTGCCAGCAGCCAAGAGGGCGTTGGGACAAGGCGGTCTTTCTTT.

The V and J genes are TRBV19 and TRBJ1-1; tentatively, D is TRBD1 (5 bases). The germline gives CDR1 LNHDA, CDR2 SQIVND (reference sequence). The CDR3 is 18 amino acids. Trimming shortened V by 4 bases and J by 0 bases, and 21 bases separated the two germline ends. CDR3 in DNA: TGTGCCAGTAGTAGTGGTTTCGGGCAGGGCGGAGTGAACACTGAAGCTTTCTTT. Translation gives CASSSGFGQGGVNTEAFF.

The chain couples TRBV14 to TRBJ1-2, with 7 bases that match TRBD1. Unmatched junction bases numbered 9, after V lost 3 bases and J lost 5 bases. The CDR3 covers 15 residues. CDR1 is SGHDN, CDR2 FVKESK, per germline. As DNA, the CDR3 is TGTGCCAGCAGCCAGAAAAGGGACAGCCTTTATGGCTACACCTTC. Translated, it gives CASSQKRDSLYGYTF.

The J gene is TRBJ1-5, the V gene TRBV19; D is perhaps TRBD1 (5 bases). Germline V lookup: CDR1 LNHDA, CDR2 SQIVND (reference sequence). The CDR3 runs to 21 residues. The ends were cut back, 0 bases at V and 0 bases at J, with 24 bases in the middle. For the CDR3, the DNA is TGTGCCAGTAGTATAGAGGGCAGGGAAGGGTCCCTGGTCTATAGCAATCAGCCCCAGCATTTT. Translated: CASSIEGREGSLVYSNQPQHF.

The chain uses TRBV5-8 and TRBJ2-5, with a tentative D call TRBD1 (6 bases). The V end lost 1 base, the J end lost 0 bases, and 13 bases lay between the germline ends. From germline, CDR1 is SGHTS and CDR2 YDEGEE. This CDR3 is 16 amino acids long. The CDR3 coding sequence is TGTGCCAGCAGCTTGTGGGACAAGACGTACCAAGAGACCCAGTACTTC. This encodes CASSLWDKTYQETQYF.

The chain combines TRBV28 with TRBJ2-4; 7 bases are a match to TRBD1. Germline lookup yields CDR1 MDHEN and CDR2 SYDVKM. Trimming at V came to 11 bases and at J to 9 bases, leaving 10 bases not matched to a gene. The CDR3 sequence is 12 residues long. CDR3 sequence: CAGGQDQSIQYF. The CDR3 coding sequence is TGTGCCGGCGGACAGGACCAGTCCATTCAGTACTTC.

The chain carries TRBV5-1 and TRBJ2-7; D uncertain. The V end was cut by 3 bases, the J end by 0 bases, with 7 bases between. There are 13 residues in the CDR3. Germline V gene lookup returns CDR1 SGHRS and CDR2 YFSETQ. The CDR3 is CASSSSRSYEQYF. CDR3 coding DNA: TGCGCCAGCAGCTCTTCCCGCTCCTACGAGCAGTACTTC.

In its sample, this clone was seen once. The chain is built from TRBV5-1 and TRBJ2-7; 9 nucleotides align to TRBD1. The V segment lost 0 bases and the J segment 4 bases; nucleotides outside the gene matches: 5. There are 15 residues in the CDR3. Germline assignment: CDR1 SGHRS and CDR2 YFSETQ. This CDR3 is CASSLEGQGVYEQYF. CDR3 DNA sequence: TGCGCCAGCAGCTTGGAGGGACAGGGTGTTTACGAGCAGTACTTC.

In DNA, the CDR3 is TGTGCCTGGACGGTAGCGGGGTGGGAGACCCAGTACTTC. Translated, it gives CAWTVAGWETQYF. The chain has TRBV30 and TRBJ2-5; 8 bases line up with TRBD2. The CDR3 has 13 amino acids. Germline V gene data show CDR1 as GTSNPN and CDR2 as SVGIG (reference sequence). J was trimmed by 5 bases and V by 4 bases; bases with no gene match: 6.

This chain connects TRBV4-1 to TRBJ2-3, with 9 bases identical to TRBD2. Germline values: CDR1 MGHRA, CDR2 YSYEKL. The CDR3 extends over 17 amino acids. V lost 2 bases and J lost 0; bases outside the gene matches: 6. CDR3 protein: CASSQSSGGPSTDTQYF. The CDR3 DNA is TGCGCCAGCAGCCAATCAAGCGGGGGGCCCAGCACAGATACGCAGTATTTT.

For the CDR3, the DNA is TGTGCCAGCAGTGAAGTGGGACAGGGCTACGAGCAGTACTTC. It is translated as CASSEVGQGYEQYF. The V call is TRBV2, the J call TRBJ2-7, with TRBD1 matching over 9 bases. The CDR3 consists of 14 residues. V was clipped by 1 base and J by 3 bases; unmatched bases: 1. From germline, CDR1 is SNHLY and CDR2 FYNNEI.

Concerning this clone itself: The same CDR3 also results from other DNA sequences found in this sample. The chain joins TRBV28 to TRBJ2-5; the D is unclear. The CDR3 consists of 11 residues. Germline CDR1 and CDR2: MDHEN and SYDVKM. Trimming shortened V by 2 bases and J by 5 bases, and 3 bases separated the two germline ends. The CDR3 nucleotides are TGTGCCAGCAGTTTACGGGAGACCCAGTACTTC. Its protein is CASSLRETQYF.

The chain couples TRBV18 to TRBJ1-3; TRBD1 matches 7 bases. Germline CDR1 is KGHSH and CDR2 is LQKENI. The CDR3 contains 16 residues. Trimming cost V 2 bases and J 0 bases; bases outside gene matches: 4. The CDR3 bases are TGTGCCAGCTCACCATCTACAGGGGCCTCTGGAAACACCATATATTTT. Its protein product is CASSPSTGASGNTIYF.

CDR3 protein: CASSQDRTGGHRTDTQYF. The CDR3, as DNA: TGTGCCAGCAGCCAAGATCGGACGGGGGGGCATCGCACAGATACGCAGTATTTT. This chain connects TRBV4-2 to TRBJ2-3; 8 positions agree with TRBD2. The length of the CDR3 is 18 residues. The junction had 9 bases not matched to a gene; V was cut back by 0 bases and J by 1 base. Germline CDR1 reads LGHNA; CDR2 reads YNFKEQ.

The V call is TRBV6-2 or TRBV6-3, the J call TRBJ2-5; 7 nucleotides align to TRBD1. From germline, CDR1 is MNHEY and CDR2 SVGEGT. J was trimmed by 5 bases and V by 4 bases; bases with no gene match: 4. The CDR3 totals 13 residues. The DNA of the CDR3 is TGTGCCAGCAGTTCAACAGGGGCCGAGACCCAGTACTTC. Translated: CASSSTGAETQYF.

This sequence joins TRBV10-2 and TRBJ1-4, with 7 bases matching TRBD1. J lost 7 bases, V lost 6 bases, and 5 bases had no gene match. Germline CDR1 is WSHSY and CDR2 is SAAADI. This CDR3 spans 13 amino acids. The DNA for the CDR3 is TGCGCCAGCAGAGGGGGCGCGGGTGAAAAACTGTTTTTT. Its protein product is CASRGGAGEKLFF.

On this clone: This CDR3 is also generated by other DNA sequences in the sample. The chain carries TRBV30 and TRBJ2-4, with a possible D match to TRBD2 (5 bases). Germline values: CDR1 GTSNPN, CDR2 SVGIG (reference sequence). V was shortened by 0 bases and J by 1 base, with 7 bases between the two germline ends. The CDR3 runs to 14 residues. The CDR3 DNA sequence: TGTGCCTGGAGTGTCCGAGGGGCCAAAAACATTCAGTACTTC. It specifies CAWSVRGAKNIQYF.

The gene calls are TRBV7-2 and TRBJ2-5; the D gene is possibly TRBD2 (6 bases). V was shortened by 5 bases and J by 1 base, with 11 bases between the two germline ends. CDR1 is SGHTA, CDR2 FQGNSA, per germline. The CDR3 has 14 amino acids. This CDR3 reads CASSGRRGQETQYF. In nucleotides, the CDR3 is TGTGCCAGCAGCGGGCGGAGGGGCCAAGAGACCCAGTACTTC.

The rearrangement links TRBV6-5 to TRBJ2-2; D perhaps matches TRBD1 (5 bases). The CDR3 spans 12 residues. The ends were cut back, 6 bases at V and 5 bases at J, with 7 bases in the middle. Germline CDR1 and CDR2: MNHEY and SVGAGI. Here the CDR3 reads CASSRTTGELFF. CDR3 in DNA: TGTGCCAGCAGCCGGACAACCGGGGAGCTGTTTTTT.

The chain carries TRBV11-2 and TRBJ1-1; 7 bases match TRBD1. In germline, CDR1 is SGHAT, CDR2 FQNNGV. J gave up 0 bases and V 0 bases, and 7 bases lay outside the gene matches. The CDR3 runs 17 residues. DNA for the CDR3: TGTGCCAGCAGCTTAGATCCGACAGGGACTTTGAACACTGAAGCTTTCTTT. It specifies CASSLDPTGTLNTEAFF.

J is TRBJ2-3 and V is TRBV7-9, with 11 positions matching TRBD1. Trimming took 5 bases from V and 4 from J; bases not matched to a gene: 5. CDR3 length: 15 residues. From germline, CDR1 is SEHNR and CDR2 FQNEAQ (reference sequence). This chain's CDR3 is CASSPDRGQADTQYF. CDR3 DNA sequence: TGTGCCAGCAGCCCGGACAGGGGGCAAGCAGATACGCAGTATTTT. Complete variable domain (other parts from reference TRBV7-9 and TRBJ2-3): DTGVSQNPRHKITKRGQNVTFRCDPISEHNRLYWYRQTLGQGPEFLTYFQNEAQLEKSRLLSDRFSAERPKGSFSTLEIQRTEQGDSAMYLCASSPDRGQADTQYFGPGTRLTVL.

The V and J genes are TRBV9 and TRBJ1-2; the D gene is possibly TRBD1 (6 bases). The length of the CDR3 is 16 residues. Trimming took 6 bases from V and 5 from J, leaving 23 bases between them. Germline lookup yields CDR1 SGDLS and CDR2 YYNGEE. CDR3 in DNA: TGTGCCAGCACCTTAGGGGGGGGCAGTGCAGGGTATGGCTACACCTTC. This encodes CASTLGGGSAGYGYTF. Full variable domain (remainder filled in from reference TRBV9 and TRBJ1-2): DSGVTQTPKHLITATGQRVTLRCSPRSGDLSVYWYQQSLDQGLQFLIQYYNGEERAKGNILERFSAQQFPDLHSELNLSSLELGDSALYFCASTLGGGSAGYGYTFGSGTRLTVV.

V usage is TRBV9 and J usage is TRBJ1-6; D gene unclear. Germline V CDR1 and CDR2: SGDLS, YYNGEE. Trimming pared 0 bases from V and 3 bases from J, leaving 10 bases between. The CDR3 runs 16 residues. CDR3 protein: CASSVGSGSYNSPLHF. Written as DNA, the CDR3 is TGTGCCAGCAGCGTAGGATCGGGAAGCTATAATTCACCCCTCCACTTT.

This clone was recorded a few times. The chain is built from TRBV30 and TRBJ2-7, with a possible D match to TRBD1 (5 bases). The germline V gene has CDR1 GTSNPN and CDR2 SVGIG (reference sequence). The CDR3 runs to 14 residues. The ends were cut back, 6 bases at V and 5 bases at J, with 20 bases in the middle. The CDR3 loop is CACHDQGRSNEQYF. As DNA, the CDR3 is TGTGCCTGTCATGACCAGGGTCGGTCCAACGAGCAGTACTTC.